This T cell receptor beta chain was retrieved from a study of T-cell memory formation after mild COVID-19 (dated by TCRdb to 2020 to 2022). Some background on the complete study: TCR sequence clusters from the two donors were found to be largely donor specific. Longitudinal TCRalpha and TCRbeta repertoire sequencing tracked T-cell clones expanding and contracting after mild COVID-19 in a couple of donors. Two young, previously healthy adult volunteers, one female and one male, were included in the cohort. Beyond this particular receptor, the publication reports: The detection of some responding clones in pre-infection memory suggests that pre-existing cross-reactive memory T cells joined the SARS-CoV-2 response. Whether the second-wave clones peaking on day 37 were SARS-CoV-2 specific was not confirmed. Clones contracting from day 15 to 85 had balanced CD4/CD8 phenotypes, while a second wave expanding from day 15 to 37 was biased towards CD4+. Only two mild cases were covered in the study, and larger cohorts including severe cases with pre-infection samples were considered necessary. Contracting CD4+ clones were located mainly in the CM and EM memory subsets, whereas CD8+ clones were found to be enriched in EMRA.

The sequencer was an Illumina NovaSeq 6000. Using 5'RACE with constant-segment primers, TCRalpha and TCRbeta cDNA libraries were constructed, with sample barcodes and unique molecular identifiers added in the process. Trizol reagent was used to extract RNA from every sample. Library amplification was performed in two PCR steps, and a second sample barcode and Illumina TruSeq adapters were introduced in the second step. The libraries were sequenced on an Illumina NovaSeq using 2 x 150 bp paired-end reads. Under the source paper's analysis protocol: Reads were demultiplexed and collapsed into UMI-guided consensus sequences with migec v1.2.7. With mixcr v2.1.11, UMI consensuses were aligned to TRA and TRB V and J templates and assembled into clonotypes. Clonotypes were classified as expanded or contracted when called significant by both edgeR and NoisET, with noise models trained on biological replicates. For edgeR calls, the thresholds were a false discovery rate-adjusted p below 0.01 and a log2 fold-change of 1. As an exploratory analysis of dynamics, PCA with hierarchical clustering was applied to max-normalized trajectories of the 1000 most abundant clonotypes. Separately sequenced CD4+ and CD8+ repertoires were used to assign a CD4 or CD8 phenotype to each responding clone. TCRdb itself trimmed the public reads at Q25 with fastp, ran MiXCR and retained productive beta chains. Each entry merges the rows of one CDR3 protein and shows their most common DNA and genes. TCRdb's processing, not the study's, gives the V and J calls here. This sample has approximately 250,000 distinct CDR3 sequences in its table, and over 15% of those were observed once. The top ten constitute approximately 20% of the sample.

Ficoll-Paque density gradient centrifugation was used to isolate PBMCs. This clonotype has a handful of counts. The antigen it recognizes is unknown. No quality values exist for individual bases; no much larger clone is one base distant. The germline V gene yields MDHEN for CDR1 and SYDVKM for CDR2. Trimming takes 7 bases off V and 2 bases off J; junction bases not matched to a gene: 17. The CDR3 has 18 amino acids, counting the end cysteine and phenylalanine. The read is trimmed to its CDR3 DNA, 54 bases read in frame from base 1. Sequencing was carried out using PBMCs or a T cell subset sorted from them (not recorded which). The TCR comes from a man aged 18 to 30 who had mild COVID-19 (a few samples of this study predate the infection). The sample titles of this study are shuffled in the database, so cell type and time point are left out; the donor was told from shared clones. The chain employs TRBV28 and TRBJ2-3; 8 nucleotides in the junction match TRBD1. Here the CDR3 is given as CASTQFQHGTGITDTQYF. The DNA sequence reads TGTGCCAGCACCCAGTTTCAACACGGGACAGGCATCACAGATACGCAGTATTTT.